Below are 17 T cell receptor beta chains sequenced from a single sample in a study of cytomegalovirus exposure and HLA in healthy donors. PCR was performed using 60 Vbeta and 13 Jbeta primers. The table came from immunoSEQ multiplex PCR; TCRdb's copy has only in-frame clones and leaves some out. The data contain some 160,000 clones, 80% to 85% of them singletons. Sequencing was carried out using PBMCs. The receptor set was obtained from a man younger than 35 in good health and CMV-seronegative.

The chain recombines TRBV19 with TRBJ1-1; TRBD1 matches at 9 bases. CDR3 length equals 16 residues. Germline values: CDR1 LNHDA, CDR2 SQIVND (reference sequence). The V and J ends lost 4 bases and 0 bases, in that order; junction bases with no gene match: 6. The CDR3 loop is CASSRDRAFMNTEAFF. As DNA, the CDR3 is TGTGCCAGTAGTAGGGACAGGGCCTTCATGAACACTGAAGCTTTCTTT.

The chain is built from TRBV9 and TRBJ2-3, with 7 bases matching TRBD2. Trimming at V came to 0 bases and at J to 4 bases, leaving 2 bases not matched to a gene. Germline values: CDR1 SGDLS, CDR2 YYNGEE. CDR3 length: 14 residues. The CDR3 nucleotides are TGTGCCAGCAGCGTAGGGGGAGGGCCAGATACGCAGTATTTT. Translation gives CASSVGGGPDTQYF.

This clone was recorded a few times. The CDR3 nucleotides read TGTGCCAGCTCTCGCGGATCCCGTGGGGAGCAGTACTTC. Protein: CASSRGSRGEQYF. The gene calls are TRBV18 and TRBJ2-7; the D is unclear. With 6 bases removed from V and 7 bases from J, the gap between germline ends came to 16 bases. The CDR3 runs 13 residues. Germline CDR1 is KGHSH and CDR2 is LQKENI.

The gene calls are TRBV28 and TRBJ1-5, with a tentative D call TRBD1 (5 bases). Trimming left V 5 bases short and J 2 bases short, with 13 bases between. The CDR3 runs to 15 residues. The germline V gene encodes CDR1 MDHEN and CDR2 SYDVKM. CDR3 loop: CASSPPGGGNQPQHF. The CDR3 nucleotides are TGTGCCAGCAGTCCCCCCGGGGGTGGCAATCAGCCCCAGCATTTT.

V is TRBV6-5 and J is TRBJ1-4; D not resolved. This CDR3 spans 14 amino acids. Per germline, CDR1 MNHEY and CDR2 SVGAGI. V was cut by 2 bases and J by 8 bases, with 12 bases left in between. CDR3 residues: CASSYEGAGEKLFF. CDR3 in DNA: TGTGCCAGCAGTTACGAGGGCGCGGGGGAAAAACTGTTTTTT.

The J gene is TRBJ1-6, the V gene TRBV11-2, with TRBD1 identical over 8 bases. The CDR3 spans 14 residues. The germline V gene has CDR1 SGHAT and CDR2 FQNNGV. Unmatched junction bases numbered 3, after V lost 5 bases and J lost 6 bases. The CDR3 coding sequence is TGTGCCAGCAGCCGGGACAGGTTTAATTCACCCCTCCACTTT. Its translation: CASSRDRFNSPLHF. Looking up the rest from reference TRBV11-2 and TRBJ1-6 gives the full variable domain: EAGVAQSPRYKIIEKRQSVAFWCNPISGHATLYWYQQILGQGPKLLIQFQNNGVVDDSQLPKDRFSAERLKGVDSTLKIQPAKLEDSAVYLCASSRDRFNSPLHFGNGTRLTVT.

The chain links TRBV5-1 to TRBJ1-5; 10 positions match TRBD1. The germline CDR1 and CDR2 sequences are SGHRS and YFSETQ. The CDR3 is 14 amino acids. Trimming took 3 bases from V and 7 from J; bases not matched to a gene: 4. The CDR3 protein is CASSSTGGGQPQHF. In DNA, the CDR3 is TGCGCCAGCAGCTCGACAGGGGGCGGGCAGCCCCAGCATTTT. Full variable domain (rest looked up from reference TRBV5-1 and TRBJ1-5): KAGVTQTPRYLIKTRGQQVTLSCSPISGHRSVSWYQQTPGQGLQFLFEYFSETQRNKGNFPGRFSGRQFSNSRSEMNVSTLELGDSALYLCASSSTGGGQPQHFGDGTRLSIL.

The chain couples TRBV5-6 to TRBJ2-1, with 10 positions matching TRBD2. Germline values: CDR1 SGHDT, CDR2 YYEEEE. Trimming cost V 1 base and J 7 bases; bases outside gene matches: 5. The CDR3 runs 15 residues. CDR3 DNA: TGTGCCAGCAGCTTGAGCGGGAGGGCGGGGAATGAGCAGTTCTTC. Protein product: CASSLSGRAGNEQFF. Full variable domain (rest looked up from reference TRBV5-6 and TRBJ2-1): DAGVTQSPTHLIKTRGQQVTLRCSPKSGHDTVSWYQQALGQGPQFIFQYYEEEERQRGNFPDRFSGHQFPNYSSELNVNALLLGDSALYLCASSLSGRAGNEQFFGPGTRLTVL.

This chain links TRBV4-3 with TRBJ2-2, with D tentatively TRBD1 (5 bases). Germline CDR1 and CDR2: LGHNA and YSLEER. CDR3 length equals 15 residues. The V and J ends lost 0 bases and 5 bases respectively, with 10 bases between them. CDR3 DNA: TGCGCCAGCAGCCAAGAGACCAGGGTGACCGGGGAGCTGTTTTTT. It is translated as CASSQETRVTGELFF.

V is TRBV6-1 and J is TRBJ2-7; 7 bases fit TRBD2. Germline CDR1 is MNHNS and CDR2 is SASEGT. With 6 bases clipped from V and 2 bases from J, the junction kept 4 bases outside the gene matches. The CDR3 length is 13 residues. The DNA of the CDR3 is TGTGCCAGCAGCCGGGGGGAGACCTACGAGCAGTACTTC. It specifies CASSRGETYEQYF.

The chain combines TRBV7-9 with TRBJ1-4; D uncertain. This CDR3 region has 14 residues. The V and J ends lost 7 bases and 0 bases respectively, with 9 bases between them. CDR1 SEHNR and CDR2 FQNEAQ come from the germline V gene (reference sequence). The CDR3 spells CASMEGATNEKLFF. Written as DNA, the CDR3 is TGTGCCAGCATGGAGGGCGCAACTAATGAAAAACTGTTTTTT.

The chain combines TRBV9 with TRBJ2-7; 7 nucleotides agree with TRBD1. The J segment lost 3 bases and the V segment lost 3 bases, leaving 9 bases of the junction unmatched. Germline CDR1 reads SGDLS; CDR2 reads YYNGEE. This CDR3 is built from 15 residues. The CDR3 DNA reads TGTGCCAGCAGCGCCGACAGGGAAATCATCTACGAGCAGTACTTC. Protein product: CASSADREIIYEQYF.

The V call is TRBV11-3, the J call TRBJ1-6, with 10 bases identical to TRBD1. This CDR3 spans 17 amino acids. The germline V gene has CDR1 SGHNT and CDR2 YENEEA. The J segment lost 7 bases and the V segment lost 0 bases, leaving 6 bases of the junction unmatched. The CDR3 DNA reads as TGTGCCAGCAGCTTAGATGAGGTGGGACAGGGGAATTCACCCCTCCACTTT. It yields the protein CASSLDEVGQGNSPLHF.

The genes are TRBV7-2 and TRBJ1-1; D uncertain. The CDR3 spans 11 residues. V shed 2 bases and J shed 7 bases, with 5 bases lying between them. Germline V CDR1 and CDR2: SGHTA, FQGNSA. CDR3 protein: CASSLILEAFF. In DNA form, the CDR3 reads TGTGCCAGCAGCTTAATTCTTGAAGCTTTCTTT.

The chain combines TRBV5-1 with TRBJ2-1; D is possibly TRBD2 (5 bases). This CDR3 has 16 residues. Germline CDR1 and CDR2: SGHRS and YFSETQ. The germline V and J ends were trimmed by 0 bases and 3 bases, with 13 bases remaining between them. The CDR3 DNA reads as TGCGCCAGCAGCTTGGGTTCGAGCGGCAACTACAATGAGCAGTTCTTC. Translated: CASSLGSSGNYNEQFF.

The chain joins TRBV28 to TRBJ2-7; D unresolved. Looked up from germline, CDR1 is MDHEN and CDR2 is SYDVKM. The CDR3 has 11 residues. V was clipped by 7 bases and J by 6 bases, with 10 bases between them. In DNA, the CDR3 is TGTGCCAGCACTGGCCCCGCCGAGCAGTACTTC. This encodes CASTGPAEQYF. Based on the CDR3 plus reference TRBV28 and TRBJ2-7, the full variable domain is DVKVTQSSRYLVKRTGEKVFLECVQDMDHENMFWYRQDPGLGLRLIYFSYDVKMKEKGDIPEGYSVSREKKERFSLILESASTNQTSMYLCASTGPAEQYFGPGTRLTVT.

This clone showed up just a few times. The V call is TRBV9, the J call TRBJ1-1, with D perhaps TRBD1 (6 bases). The CDR3 is 13 residues long. Germline values: CDR1 SGDLS, CDR2 YYNGEE. Trimming stripped 4 bases from V and 3 bases from J, with 10 bases between. This CDR3 reads CASSTGMDTEAFF. The CDR3, as DNA: TGTGCCAGCAGCACAGGGATGGACACTGAAGCTTTCTTT.